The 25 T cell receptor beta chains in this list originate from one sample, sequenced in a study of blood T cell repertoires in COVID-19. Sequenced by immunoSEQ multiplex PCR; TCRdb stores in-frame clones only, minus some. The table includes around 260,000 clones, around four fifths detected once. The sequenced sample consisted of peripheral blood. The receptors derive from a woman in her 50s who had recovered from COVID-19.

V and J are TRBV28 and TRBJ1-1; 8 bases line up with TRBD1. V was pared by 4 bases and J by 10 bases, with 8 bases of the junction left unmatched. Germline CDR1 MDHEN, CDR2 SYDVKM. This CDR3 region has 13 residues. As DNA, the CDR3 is TGTGCCAGCAGTTCCGGACAGGGAGGTCCAGCTTTCTTT. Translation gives CASSSGQGGPAFF.

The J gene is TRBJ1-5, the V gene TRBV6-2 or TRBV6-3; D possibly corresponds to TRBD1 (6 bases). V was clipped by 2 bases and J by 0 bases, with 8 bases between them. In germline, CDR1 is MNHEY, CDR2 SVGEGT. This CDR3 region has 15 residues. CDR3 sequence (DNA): TGTGCCAGCAGTTACCCGACAGGTAGCAATCAGCCCCAGCATTTT. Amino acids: CASSYPTGSNQPQHF.

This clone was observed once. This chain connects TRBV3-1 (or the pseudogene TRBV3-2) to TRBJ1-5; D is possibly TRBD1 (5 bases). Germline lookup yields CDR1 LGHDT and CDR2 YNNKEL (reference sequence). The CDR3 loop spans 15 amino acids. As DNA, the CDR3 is TGTGGGTATGGGCGGGGCTACAGGATGGCCAAGCCCCAGCATTTT. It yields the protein CGYGRGYRMAKPQHF.

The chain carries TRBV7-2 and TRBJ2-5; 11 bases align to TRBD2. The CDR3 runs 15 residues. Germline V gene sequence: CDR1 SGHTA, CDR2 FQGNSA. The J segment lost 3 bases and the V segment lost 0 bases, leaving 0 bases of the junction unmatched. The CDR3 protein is CASSLASGGEETQYF. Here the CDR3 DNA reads TGTGCCAGCAGCTTAGCTAGCGGGGGGGAAGAGACCCAGTACTTC.

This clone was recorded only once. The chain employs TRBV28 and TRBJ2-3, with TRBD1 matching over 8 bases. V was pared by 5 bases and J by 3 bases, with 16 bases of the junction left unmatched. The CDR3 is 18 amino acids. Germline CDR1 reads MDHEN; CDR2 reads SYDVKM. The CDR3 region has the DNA TGTGCCAGCAGTCCGATTCTGTTGGACAGGGCCGCGACAGATACGCAGTATTTT. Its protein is CASSPILLDRAATDTQYF.

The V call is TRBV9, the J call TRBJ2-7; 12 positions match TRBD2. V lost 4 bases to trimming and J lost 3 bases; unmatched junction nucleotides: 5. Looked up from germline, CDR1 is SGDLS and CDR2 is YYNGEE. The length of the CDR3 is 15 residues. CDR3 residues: CASSPRTSGVYEQYF. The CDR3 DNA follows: TGTGCCAGCAGCCCACGGACTAGCGGGGTCTACGAGCAGTACTTC.

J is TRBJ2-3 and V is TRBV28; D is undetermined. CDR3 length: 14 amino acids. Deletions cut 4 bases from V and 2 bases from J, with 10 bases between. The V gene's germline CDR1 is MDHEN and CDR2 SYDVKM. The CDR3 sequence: CASSSGSFTDTQYF. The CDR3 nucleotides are TGTGCCAGCAGTTCCGGGTCCTTCACAGATACGCAGTATTTT.

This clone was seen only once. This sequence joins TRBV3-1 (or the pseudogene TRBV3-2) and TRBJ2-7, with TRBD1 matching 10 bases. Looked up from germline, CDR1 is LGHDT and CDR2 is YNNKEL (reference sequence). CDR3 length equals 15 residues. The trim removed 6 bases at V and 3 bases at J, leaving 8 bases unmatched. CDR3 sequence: CASRETGTGVYEQYF. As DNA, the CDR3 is TGTGCCAGCAGGGAAACCGGGACAGGGGTCTACGAGCAGTACTTC.

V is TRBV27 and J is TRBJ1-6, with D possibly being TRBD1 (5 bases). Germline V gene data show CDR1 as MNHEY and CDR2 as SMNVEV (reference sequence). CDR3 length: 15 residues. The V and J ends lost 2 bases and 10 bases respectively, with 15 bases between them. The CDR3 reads CASSLQAGLGSPLHF. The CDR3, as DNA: TGTGCCAGCAGTTTACAAGCAGGGTTAGGGTCACCCCTCCACTTT.

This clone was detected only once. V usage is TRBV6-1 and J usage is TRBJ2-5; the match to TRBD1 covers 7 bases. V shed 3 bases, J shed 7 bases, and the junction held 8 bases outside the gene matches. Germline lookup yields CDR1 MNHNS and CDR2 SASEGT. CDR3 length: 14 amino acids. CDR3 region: CASSDRGRLGTQYF. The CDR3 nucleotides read TGTGCCAGCAGTGACAGGGGGAGACTGGGGACCCAGTACTTC.

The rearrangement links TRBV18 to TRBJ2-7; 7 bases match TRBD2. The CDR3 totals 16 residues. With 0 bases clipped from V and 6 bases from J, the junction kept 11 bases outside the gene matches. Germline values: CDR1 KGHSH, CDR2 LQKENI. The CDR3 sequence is CASSPPGWRERSEQYF. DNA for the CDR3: TGTGCCAGCTCACCACCGGGGTGGCGGGAGAGATCCGAGCAGTACTTC. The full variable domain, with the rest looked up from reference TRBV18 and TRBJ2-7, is NAGVMQNPRHLVRRRGQEARLRCSPMKGHSHVYWYRQLPEEGLKFMVYLQKENIIDESGMPKERFSAEFPKEGPSILRIQQVVRGDSAAYFCASSPPGWRERSEQYFGPGTRLTVT.

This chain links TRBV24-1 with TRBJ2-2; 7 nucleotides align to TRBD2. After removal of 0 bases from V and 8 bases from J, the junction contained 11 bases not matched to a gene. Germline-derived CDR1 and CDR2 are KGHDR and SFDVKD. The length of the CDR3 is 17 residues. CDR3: CATSDLGAGPPRGELFF. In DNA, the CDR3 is TGTGCCACCAGTGATTTGGGAGCGGGACCCCCACGGGGGGAGCTGTTTTTT.

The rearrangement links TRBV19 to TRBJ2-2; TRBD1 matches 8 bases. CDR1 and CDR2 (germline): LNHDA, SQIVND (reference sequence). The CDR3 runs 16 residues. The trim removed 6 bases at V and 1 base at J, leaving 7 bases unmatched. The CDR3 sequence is CASSWAGTGNTGELFF. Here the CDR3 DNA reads TGTGCCAGTAGCTGGGCCGGGACAGGGAACACCGGGGAGCTGTTTTTT.

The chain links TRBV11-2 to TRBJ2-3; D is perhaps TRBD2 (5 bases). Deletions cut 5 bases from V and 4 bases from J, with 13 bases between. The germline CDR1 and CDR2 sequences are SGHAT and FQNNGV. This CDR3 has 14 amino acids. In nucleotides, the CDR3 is TGTGCCAGCAGCACCCGGACTGGGTCAGATACGCAGTATTTT. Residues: CASSTRTGSDTQYF.

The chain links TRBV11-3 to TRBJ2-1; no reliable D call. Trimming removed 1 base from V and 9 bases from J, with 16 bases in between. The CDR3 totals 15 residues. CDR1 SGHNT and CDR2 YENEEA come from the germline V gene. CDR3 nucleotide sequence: TGTGCCAGCAGCTTAGGAGGTTACAATTCGGGTGAGCAGTTCTTC. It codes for CASSLGGYNSGEQFF.

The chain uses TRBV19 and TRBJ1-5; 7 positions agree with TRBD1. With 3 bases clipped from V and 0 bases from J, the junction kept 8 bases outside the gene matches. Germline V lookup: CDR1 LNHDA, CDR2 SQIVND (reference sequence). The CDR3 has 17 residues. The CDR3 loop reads CASSIRDSPNSNQPQHF. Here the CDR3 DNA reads TGTGCCAGTAGTATTCGGGACAGCCCTAATAGCAATCAGCCCCAGCATTTT. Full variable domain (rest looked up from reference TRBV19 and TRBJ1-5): DGGITQSPKYLFRKEGQNVTLSCEQNLNHDAMYWYRQDPGQGLRLIYYSQIVNDFQKGDIAEGYSVSREKKESFPLTVTSAQKNPTAFYLCASSIRDSPNSNQPQHFGDGTRLSIL.

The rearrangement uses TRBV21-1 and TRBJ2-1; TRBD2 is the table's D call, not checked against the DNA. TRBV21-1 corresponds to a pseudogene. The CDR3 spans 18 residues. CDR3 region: CASSKAGLAGDCCNEQFF. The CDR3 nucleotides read TGTGCCAGCAGCAAAGCGGGGCTAGCGGGAGACTGTTGCAATGAGCAGTTCTTC.

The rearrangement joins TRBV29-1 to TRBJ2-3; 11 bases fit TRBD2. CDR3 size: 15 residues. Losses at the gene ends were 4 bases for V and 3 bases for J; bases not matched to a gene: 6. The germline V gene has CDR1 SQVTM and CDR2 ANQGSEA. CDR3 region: CSVVWIAGGTDTQYF. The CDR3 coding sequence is TGCAGCGTTGTTTGGATAGCGGGAGGGACAGATACGCAGTATTTT.

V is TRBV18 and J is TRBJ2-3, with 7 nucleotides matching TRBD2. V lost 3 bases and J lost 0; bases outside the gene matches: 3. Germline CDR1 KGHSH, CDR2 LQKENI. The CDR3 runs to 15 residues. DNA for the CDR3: TGTGCCAGCTCACCGGGAGGGTACAGCACAGATACGCAGTATTTT. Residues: CASSPGGYSTDTQYF.

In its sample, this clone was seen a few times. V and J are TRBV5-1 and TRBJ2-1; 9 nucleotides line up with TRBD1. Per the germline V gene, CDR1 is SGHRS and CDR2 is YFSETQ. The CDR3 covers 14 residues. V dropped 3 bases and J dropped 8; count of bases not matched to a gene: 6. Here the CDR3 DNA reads TGCGCCAGCAGCTATGGACAGGGGTTTGATGAGCAGTTCTTC. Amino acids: CASSYGQGFDEQFF. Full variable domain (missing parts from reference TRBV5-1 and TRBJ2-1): KAGVTQTPRYLIKTRGQQVTLSCSPISGHRSVSWYQQTPGQGLQFLFEYFSETQRNKGNFPGRFSGRQFSNSRSEMNVSTLELGDSALYLCASSYGQGFDEQFFGPGTRLTVL.

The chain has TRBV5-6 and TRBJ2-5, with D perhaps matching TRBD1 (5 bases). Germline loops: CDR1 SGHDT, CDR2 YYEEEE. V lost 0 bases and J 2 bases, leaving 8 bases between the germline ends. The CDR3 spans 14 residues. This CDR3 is CASSLGQFQETQYF. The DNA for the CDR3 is TGTGCCAGCAGCTTGGGACAGTTTCAAGAGACCCAGTACTTC.

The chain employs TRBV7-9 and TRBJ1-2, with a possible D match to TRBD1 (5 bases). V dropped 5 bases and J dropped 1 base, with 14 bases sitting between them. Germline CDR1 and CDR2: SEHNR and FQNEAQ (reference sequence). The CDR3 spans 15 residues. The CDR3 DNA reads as TGTGCCAGCAGCCGTTCTCCCAGGGTTAACTATGGCTACACCTTC. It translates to CASSRSPRVNYGYTF.

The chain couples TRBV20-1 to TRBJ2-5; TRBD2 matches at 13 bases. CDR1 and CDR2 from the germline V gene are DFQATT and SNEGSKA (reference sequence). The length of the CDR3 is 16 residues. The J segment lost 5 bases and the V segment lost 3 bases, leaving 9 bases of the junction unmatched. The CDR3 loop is CSASKTSGRIGETQYF. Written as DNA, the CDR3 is TGCAGTGCTAGTAAGACTAGCGGGAGGATAGGGGAGACCCAGTACTTC.

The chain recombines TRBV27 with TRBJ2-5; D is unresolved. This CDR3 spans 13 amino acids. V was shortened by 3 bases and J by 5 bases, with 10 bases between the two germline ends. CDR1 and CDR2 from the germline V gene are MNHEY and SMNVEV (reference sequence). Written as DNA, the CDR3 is TGTGCCAGCAGTTTTCTAAACGGTGAGACCCAGTACTTC. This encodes CASSFLNGETQYF.

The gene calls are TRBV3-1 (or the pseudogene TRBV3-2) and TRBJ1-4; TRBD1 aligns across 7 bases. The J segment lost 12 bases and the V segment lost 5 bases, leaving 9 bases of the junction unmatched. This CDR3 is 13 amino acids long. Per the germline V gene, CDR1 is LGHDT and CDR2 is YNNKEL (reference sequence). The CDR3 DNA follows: TGTGCCAGCAGCTCCTTAAAAACAGGGGAACTGTTTTTT. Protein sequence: CASSSLKTGELFF.